The clone carrying this T cell receptor (beta chain) was detected ten times or more. Its antigen remains unknown. The time point denotes: persistent/refractory GD, antithyroid drugs over 5 years with positive TRAb. Researchers made the TCR library from RNA that was extracted from PBMCs. Patients were enrolled at an endocrinology department in Xi'an, China. Tubes containing EDTA received roughly 10 milliliters of drawn peripheral blood. This sample is drawn from a study of regulatory T cells in long-lasting Graves disease. Findings of the study overall: Those with persistent disease had in common more public clonotypes (around 2,500) than new patients (approximately 920). Newly diagnosed disease favored TRBV20-1 and TRBJ2-1 over persistent disease.

HTBI primers from iRepertoire and Arm-PCR of CDR3 regions yielded the TCR beta libraries. One entry per CDR3 protein results from TCRdb running MiXCR on the multiplex PCR reads. Found here are around 460,000 distinct CDR3 sequences, about 22% of them singletons; the top ten hold less than 9%. Germline V gene sequence: CDR1 SNHLY, CDR2 FYNNEI. CDR3 length equals 14 residues. V dropped 5 bases and J dropped 1 base, with 12 bases sitting between them. This chain joins TRBV2 and TRBJ2-7; unclear D gene. The clonotype comes from a female donor with Graves disease. The sequences come from peripheral blood mononuclear cells (PBMCs), collected when the disease was refractory, from a patient treated with antithyroid drugs. CDR3: CASSPDSSSYEQYF. CDR3 DNA sequence: TGTGCCAGCAGTCCCGACTCCTCTTCCTACGAGCAGTACTTC.